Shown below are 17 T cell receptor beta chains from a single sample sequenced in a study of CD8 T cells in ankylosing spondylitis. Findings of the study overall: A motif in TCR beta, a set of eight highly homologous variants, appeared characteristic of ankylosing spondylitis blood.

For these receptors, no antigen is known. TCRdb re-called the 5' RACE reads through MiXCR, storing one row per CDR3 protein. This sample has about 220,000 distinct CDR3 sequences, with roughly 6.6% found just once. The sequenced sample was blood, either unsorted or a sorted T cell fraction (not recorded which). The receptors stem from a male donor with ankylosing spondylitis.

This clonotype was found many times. CDR3 in DNA: TGTGCCAGCAGTCCGACAGGGATCAATGAGCAGTTCTTC. Amino acid sequence: CASSPTGINEQFF. V is TRBV27 and J is TRBJ2-1; the match to TRBD1 covers 7 bases. The CDR3 has 13 residues. Germline trimming cut 5 bases from V and 6 bases from J; bases unmatched to any gene: 4. The V gene's germline CDR1 is MNHEY and CDR2 SMNVEV (reference sequence).

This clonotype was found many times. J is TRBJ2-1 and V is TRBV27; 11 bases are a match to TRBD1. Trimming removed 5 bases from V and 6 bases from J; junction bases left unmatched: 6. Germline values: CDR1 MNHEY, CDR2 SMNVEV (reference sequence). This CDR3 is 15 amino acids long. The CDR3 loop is CASSPGTGGGNEQFF. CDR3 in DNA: TGTGCCAGCAGTCCCGGGACAGGGGGGGGCAATGAGCAGTTCTTC.

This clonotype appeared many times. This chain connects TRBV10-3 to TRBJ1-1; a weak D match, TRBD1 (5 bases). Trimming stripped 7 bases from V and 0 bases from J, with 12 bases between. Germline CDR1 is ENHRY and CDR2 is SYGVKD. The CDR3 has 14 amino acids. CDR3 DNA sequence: TGTGCCATCATGGGAGGGGTCATGAACACTGAAGCTTTCTTT. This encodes CAIMGGVMNTEAFF.

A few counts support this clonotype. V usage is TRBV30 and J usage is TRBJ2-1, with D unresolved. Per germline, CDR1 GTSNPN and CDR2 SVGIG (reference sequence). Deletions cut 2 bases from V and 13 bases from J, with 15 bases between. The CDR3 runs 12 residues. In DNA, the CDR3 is TGTGCCTGGAGTCCCTTGGGGTCTCCCCAGTTCTTC. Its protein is CAWSPLGSPQFF.

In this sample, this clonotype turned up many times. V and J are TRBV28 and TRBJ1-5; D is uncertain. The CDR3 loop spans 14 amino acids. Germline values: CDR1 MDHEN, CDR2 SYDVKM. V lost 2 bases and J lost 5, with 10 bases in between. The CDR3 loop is CASSLRSNDQPQHF. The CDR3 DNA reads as TGTGCCAGCAGTTTACGGTCCAACGATCAGCCCCAGCATTTT.

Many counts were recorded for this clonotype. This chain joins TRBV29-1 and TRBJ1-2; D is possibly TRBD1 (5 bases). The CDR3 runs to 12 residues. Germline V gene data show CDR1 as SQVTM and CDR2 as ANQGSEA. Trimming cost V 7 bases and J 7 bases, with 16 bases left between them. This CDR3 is CSAVPEGFGYTF. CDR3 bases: TGCAGCGCCGTCCCGGAGGGGTTTGGCTACACCTTC.

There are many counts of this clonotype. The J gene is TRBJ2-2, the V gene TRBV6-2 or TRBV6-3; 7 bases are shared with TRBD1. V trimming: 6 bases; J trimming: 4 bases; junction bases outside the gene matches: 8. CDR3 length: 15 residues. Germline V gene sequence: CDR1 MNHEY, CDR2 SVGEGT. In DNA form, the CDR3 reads TGTGCCAGCAGCCCCACGGGACAGTTCACCGGGGAGCTGTTTTTT. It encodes CASSPTGQFTGELFF.

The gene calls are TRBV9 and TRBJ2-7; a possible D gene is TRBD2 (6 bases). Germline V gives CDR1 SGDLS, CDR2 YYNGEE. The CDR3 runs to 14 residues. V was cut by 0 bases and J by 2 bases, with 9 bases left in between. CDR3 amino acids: CASSVDGGPYEQYF. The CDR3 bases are TGTGCCAGCAGCGTAGACGGGGGTCCCTACGAGCAGTACTTC. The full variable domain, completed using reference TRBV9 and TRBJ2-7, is DSGVTQTPKHLITATGQRVTLRCSPRSGDLSVYWYQQSLDQGLQFLIQYYNGEERAKGNILERFSAQQFPDLHSELNLSSLELGDSALYFCASSVDGGPYEQYFGPGTRLTVT.

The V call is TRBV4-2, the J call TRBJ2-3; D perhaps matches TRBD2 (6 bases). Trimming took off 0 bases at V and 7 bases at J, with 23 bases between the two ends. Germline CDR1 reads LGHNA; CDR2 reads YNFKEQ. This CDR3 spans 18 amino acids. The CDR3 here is CASSQDPIGSRLGNTQYF. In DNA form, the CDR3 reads TGTGCCAGCAGCCAAGATCCCATCGGGAGCAGGCTAGGTAATACGCAGTATTTT.

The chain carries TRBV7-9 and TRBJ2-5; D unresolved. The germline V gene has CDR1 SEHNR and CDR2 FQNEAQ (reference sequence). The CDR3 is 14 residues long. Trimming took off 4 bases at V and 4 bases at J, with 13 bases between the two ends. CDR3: CASSSARRTETQYF. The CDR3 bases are TGTGCCAGCAGCTCGGCGAGGCGGACAGAGACCCAGTACTTC. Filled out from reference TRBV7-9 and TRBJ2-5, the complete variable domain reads DTGVSQNPRHKITKRGQNVTFRCDPISEHNRLYWYRQTLGQGPEFLTYFQNEAQLEKSRLLSDRFSAERPKGSFSTLEIQRTEQGDSAMYLCASSSARRTETQYFGPGTRLLVL.

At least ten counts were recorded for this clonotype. DNA for the CDR3: TGTGCCAGCAGTTCACAGGCGTCCTACGAGCAGTACTTC. This sequence encodes CASSSQASYEQYF. The chain carries TRBV12-3 or TRBV12-4 and TRBJ2-7; a weak D match, TRBD1 (5 bases). The CDR3 is 13 amino acids. V lost 4 bases and J lost 1, with 8 bases in between.

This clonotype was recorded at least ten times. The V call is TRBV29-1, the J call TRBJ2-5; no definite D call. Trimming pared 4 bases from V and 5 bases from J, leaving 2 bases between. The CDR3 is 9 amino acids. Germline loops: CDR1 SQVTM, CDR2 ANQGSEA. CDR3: CSVGETQYF. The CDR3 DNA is TGCAGCGTTGGGGAGACCCAGTACTTC.

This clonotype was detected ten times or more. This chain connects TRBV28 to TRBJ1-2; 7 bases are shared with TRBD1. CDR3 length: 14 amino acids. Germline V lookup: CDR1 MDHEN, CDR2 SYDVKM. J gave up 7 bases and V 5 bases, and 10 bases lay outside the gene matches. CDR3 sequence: CASSRRSGGGGYTF. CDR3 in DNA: TGTGCCAGCAGTCGTCGCTCAGGGGGAGGTGGCTACACCTTC.

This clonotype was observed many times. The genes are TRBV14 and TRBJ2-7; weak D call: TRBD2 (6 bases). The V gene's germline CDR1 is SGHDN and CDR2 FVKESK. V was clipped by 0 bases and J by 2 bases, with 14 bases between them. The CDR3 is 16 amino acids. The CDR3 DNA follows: TGTGCCAGCAGCCAAGATCAAGGACTACCCACCTACGAGCAGTACTTC. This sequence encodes CASSQDQGLPTYEQYF.

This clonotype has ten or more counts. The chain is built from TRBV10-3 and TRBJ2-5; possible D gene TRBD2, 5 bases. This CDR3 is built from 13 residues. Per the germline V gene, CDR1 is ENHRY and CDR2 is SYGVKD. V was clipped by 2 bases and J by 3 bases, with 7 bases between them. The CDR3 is CAISEPGKETQYF. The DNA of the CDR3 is TGTGCCATCAGTGAGCCGGGGAAAGAGACCCAGTACTTC.

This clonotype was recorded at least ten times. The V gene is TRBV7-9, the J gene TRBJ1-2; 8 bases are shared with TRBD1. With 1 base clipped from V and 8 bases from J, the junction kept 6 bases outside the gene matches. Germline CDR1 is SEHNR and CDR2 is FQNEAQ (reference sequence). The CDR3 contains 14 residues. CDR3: CASSLGTGYKGYTF. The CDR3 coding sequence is TGTGCCAGCAGCTTAGGGACAGGGTACAAAGGCTACACCTTC.

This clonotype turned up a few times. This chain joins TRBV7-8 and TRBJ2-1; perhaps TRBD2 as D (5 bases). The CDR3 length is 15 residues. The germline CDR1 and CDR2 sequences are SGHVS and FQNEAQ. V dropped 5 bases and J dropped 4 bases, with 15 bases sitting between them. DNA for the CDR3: TGTGCCAGCAGCCGCCCCGCGGAGGTGTACAATGAGCAGTTCTTC. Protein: CASSRPAEVYNEQFF.